The T cell receptor beta chain under discussion was sequenced for a study of T cells in Graves' hyperthyroidism and ophthalmopathy. Notes on the study in general: Using 13 V-J features, a model discriminated ophthalmopathy from stable hyperthyroidism.

The CDR3 runs 14 residues. Germline values: CDR1 MDHEN, CDR2 SYDVKM. Between the trimmed V and J ends, which lost 6 bases and 1 base, there was a span of 9 bases. Worth noting for this clonotype: Its target is not known.

Amplified regions were TCR beta CDR3 sequences from RNA transcripts. Carried out on the TCR CDR3, a first-round RT-PCR used the HTBI primer set. TCRdb itself ran the multiplex PCR reads through MiXCR, one entry per CDR3 protein. The repertoire includes about 250,000 distinct CDR3 sequences, around 26% of them detected once, and 35% to 40% sits in the top ten. The source of this sequence is a woman aged 40-49 years with Graves' ophthalmopathy. Specimen: blood. The chain carries TRBV28 and TRBJ2-2; tentatively, D is TRBD2 (5 bases). The CDR3 reads CASRKGGNTGELFF. CDR3 bases: TGTGCCAGCAGGAAAGGAGGGAACACCGGGGAGCTGTTTTTT.